This T cell receptor (beta chain) was recovered during a study of blood T cell repertoires in COVID-19. Study as a whole: Whether acute or convalescent, the COVID-19 samples came from the United States, Italy and Spain. T cells, B-cell-depleted T cells, or PBMCs supplied cDNA or gDNA.

In the authors' methods: By means of reference gene primer amplification, nucleated cell counts were estimated. Generated by immunoSEQ multiplex PCR, the TCRdb table keeps only in-frame clones and is missing some. V, J and clone size reflect that table, while D and trimming were determined from the DNA. This sample has over 65,000 clones; roughly three quarters occur once, and the top ten carry 9.2%. Per the germline V gene, CDR1 is MGHRA and CDR2 is YSYEKL. V was cut by 0 bases and J by 6 bases, with 12 bases left in between. The CDR3 has 15 residues. This clone was seen only a few times. This chain uses TRBV4-1 with TRBJ1-5; no clear D. Sequenced sample: peripheral blood. The sequence was obtained from a human donor in a cohort sampled during active COVID-19. The CDR3 DNA sequence: TGCGCCAGCAGCCAAGAAACCGCGGCGTTTCAGCCCCAGCATTTT. This gives the protein CASSQETAAFQPQHF.